Below are 20 T cell receptor beta chains sequenced from a single sample in a study of shared clonotypes between healthy human individuals (dated by TCRdb to 2020 to 2022). Library preparation was by the immunoSEQ multiplex PCR assay. Held by TCRdb, this immuneACCESS table contains in-frame sequences only and omits some clones. Under half of the omission traces to an unresolved V gene where checked; the cause of the rest is unknown. The sample profile shows approximately 1.5 million clones; 95% to 99% of them were found once. The top ten clones comprise less than 0.55% of the sample. Sequencing was performed on naive CD4+ T cells sorted from blood. Reading the label with the study, this specimen's cell subset or site is: CD45RA+ positively selected. The receptors here all came from a man aged 25 to 45 in good health.

The V call is TRBV19, the J call TRBJ2-3; a possible D gene is TRBD2 (5 bases). Germline-derived CDR1 and CDR2 are LNHDA and SQIVND (reference sequence). V was trimmed by 6 bases and J by 1 base, leaving 8 bases between them. The CDR3 extends over 13 amino acids. The DNA of the CDR3 is TGTGCCAGTAGGAGGGCCGGCACAGATACGCAGTATTTT. As protein: CASRRAGTDTQYF.

The V call is TRBV7-6, the J call TRBJ1-4, with D hard to call. This CDR3 region has 13 residues. CDR1 is SGHVS and CDR2 is FNYEAQ in the germline V gene. V was trimmed by 1 base and J by 7 bases, leaving 7 bases between them. CDR3 nucleotides: TGTGCCAGCAGCTTAGGGGGAAGTGAAAAACTGTTTTTT. Residues: CASSLGGSEKLFF. The full variable domain, in which reference TRBV7-6 and TRBJ1-4 provide the parts outside the CDR3, is GAGVSQSPRYKVTKRGQDVALRCDPISGHVSLYWYRQALGQGPEFLTYFNYEAQQDKSGLPNDRFSAERPEGSISTLTIQRTEQRDSAMYRCASSLGGSEKLFFGSGTQLSVL.

The chain links TRBV2 to TRBJ2-2, with D maybe TRBD1 (7 bases). V gave up 6 bases and J gave up 6 bases, with 14 bases separating them. Germline CDR1 reads SNHLY; CDR2 reads FYNNEI. The CDR3 is 14 residues long. The CDR3 DNA sequence: TGTGCCAGCAGGAGGGACAGCGGGCCCGGGGAGCTGTTTTTT. It is translated as CASRRDSGPGELFF.

The CDR3 here is CASSLFPGQGYEQYF. Written as DNA, the CDR3 is TGTGCCAGCAGCTTATTCCCCGGACAGGGGTACGAGCAGTACTTC. The chain carries TRBV11-2 and TRBJ2-7; 9 nucleotides line up with TRBD1. The germline V gene encodes CDR1 SGHAT and CDR2 FQNNGV. The CDR3 runs 15 residues. The J segment lost 4 bases and the V segment lost 2 bases, leaving 6 bases of the junction unmatched.

This clone was counted once. The chain combines TRBV6-1 with TRBJ2-7; TRBD2 matches at 10 bases. The V gene end was trimmed by 9 bases and the J gene end by 2 bases; junction bases not matched to a gene: 4. Germline V gene lookup returns CDR1 MNHNS and CDR2 SASEGT. CDR3 length: 13 residues. The CDR3 DNA sequence: TGTGCCAGTAGCGGGAGGACTGCCTACGAGCAGTACTTC. Translated, it gives CASSGRTAYEQYF.

The CDR3 here is CASSPPGGYEQYF. The CDR3 DNA reads TGTGCCAGCAGTCCCCCGGGGGGGTACGAGCAGTACTTC. The V gene is TRBV28, the J gene TRBJ2-7, with 8 bases lining up with TRBD2. The J segment lost 4 bases and the V segment lost 5 bases, leaving 4 bases of the junction unmatched. Germline-derived CDR1 and CDR2 are MDHEN and SYDVKM. This CDR3 has 13 amino acids.

The chain carries TRBV5-1 and TRBJ2-3; D unclear. Germline V CDR1 and CDR2: SGHRS, YFSETQ. The CDR3 spans 13 residues. V was trimmed by 1 base and J by 4 bases, leaving 7 bases between them. The DNA of the CDR3 is TGCGCCAGCAGCTTGATATTTGCAGATACGCAGTATTTT. Translated: CASSLIFADTQYF.

The chain uses TRBV19 and TRBJ1-2, with TRBD1 matching over 8 bases. The CDR3 loop spans 13 amino acids. Germline V gene sequence: CDR1 LNHDA, CDR2 SQIVND (reference sequence). The J segment lost 6 bases and the V segment lost 1 base, leaving 1 base of the junction unmatched. The CDR3 DNA reads TGTGCCAGTAGTATAGTGACAGGGGATGGCTACACCTTC. It yields the protein CASSIVTGDGYTF.

CDR3 nucleotides: TGTGCCAGCAGTTACTCGCAACTAGGGTTATACAATGAGCAGTTCTTC. It codes for CASSYSQLGLYNEQFF. The V gene is TRBV6-5, the J gene TRBJ2-1; D is possibly TRBD2 (5 bases). From germline, CDR1 is MNHEY and CDR2 SVGAGI. Between the trimmed V and J ends, which lost 0 bases and 4 bases, there was a span of 13 bases. CDR3 length: 16 amino acids.

The chain uses TRBV5-8 and TRBJ1-5; no definite D call. The CDR3 spans 17 residues. Germline V gives CDR1 SGHTS, CDR2 YDEGEE. The ends were cut back, 4 bases at V and 1 base at J, with 18 bases in the middle. The CDR3: CASSRRGAIESNQPQHF. DNA of the CDR3: TGTGCCAGCAGCCGCCGCGGAGCAATTGAGAGCAATCAGCCCCAGCATTTT. The whole variable domain, remainder taken from reference TRBV5-8 and TRBJ1-5, is EAGVTQSPTHLIKTRGQQATLRCSPISGHTSVYWYQQALGLGLQFLLWYDEGEERNRGNFPPRFSGRQFPNYSSELNVNALELEDSALYLCASSRRGAIESNQPQHFGDGTRLSIL.

This chain joins TRBV19 and TRBJ2-7; D unresolved. The CDR3 spans 12 residues. V was clipped by 6 bases and J by 3 bases, with 9 bases between them. Germline CDR1 LNHDA, CDR2 SQIVND (reference sequence). This CDR3 reads CASRSANYEQYF. The CDR3 DNA is TGTGCCAGTAGATCGGCCAACTACGAGCAGTACTTC.

The rearrangement links TRBV2 to TRBJ1-3, with TRBD1 as a possible D gene (5 bases). The V end lost 4 bases, the J end lost 4 bases, and 11 bases lay between the germline ends. The CDR3 loop spans 14 amino acids. Germline V gene sequence: CDR1 SNHLY, CDR2 FYNNEI. The CDR3 DNA follows: TGTGCCAGCAGTGCTACAGGATTCGGAAACACCATATATTTT. It codes for CASSATGFGNTIYF.

The chain has TRBV25-1 and TRBJ2-7; D ambiguous. Germline V lookup: CDR1 MGHDK, CDR2 SYGVNS. Trimming took 2 bases from V and 5 from J, leaving 10 bases between them. The CDR3 is 13 residues long. The CDR3 nucleotides read TGTGCCAGCAGTGAAGGTAATAACGACGAGCAGTACTTC. Its translation: CASSEGNNDEQYF.

The V gene is TRBV7-9, the J gene TRBJ2-7; the D gene is possibly TRBD2 (6 bases). CDR1 and CDR2 from the germline V gene are SEHNR and FQNEAQ (reference sequence). The CDR3 is 14 amino acids. V was pared by 4 bases and J by 5 bases, with 15 bases between. The CDR3 DNA sequence: TGTGCCAGCAGCTCGGGAGCTAGCTTGAACGAGCAGTACTTC. It translates to CASSSGASLNEQYF. Full variable domain (missing parts from reference TRBV7-9 and TRBJ2-7): DTGVSQNPRHKITKRGQNVTFRCDPISEHNRLYWYRQTLGQGPEFLTYFQNEAQLEKSRLLSDRFSAERPKGSFSTLEIQRTEQGDSAMYLCASSSGASLNEQYFGPGTRLTVT.

The rearrangement links TRBV28 to TRBJ1-4; D is ambiguous. Per germline, CDR1 MDHEN and CDR2 SYDVKM. This CDR3 comprises 12 residues. V lost 8 bases, J lost 5 bases, and 9 bases lay in between. CDR3 nucleotides: TGTGCCAGCGGCTTCAGCAATGAAAAACTGTTTTTT. It encodes CASGFSNEKLFF.

The chain uses TRBV27 and TRBJ2-7, with TRBD2 identical over 7 bases. CDR3 length: 13 residues. Germline V lookup: CDR1 MNHEY, CDR2 SMNVEV (reference sequence). Germline trimming cut 10 bases from V and 5 bases from J; bases unmatched to any gene: 11. The CDR3 loop reads CATRPVGRHEQYF. CDR3 sequence (DNA): TGTGCCACCCGACCCGTCGGGAGGCACGAGCAGTACTTC.

J is TRBJ2-2 and V is TRBV10-3; no clear D. Trimming removed 4 bases at V and 4 bases at J, with 7 bases between. Germline CDR1 reads ENHRY; CDR2 reads SYGVKD. This CDR3 spans 13 amino acids. The CDR3, as DNA: TGTGCCATCAGTGGGGATCGCACCGGGGAGCTGTTTTTT. It is translated as CAISGDRTGELFF.

The rearrangement joins TRBV30 to TRBJ1-5, with TRBD1 as a possible D gene (6 bases). The CDR3 consists of 17 residues. CDR1 and CDR2 (germline): GTSNPN, SVGIG (reference sequence). Deletions cut 2 bases from V and 2 bases from J, with 19 bases between. The CDR3 spells CAWSPGHIYFGNQPQHF. The DNA for the CDR3 is TGTGCCTGGAGTCCGGGACACATATATTTCGGCAATCAGCCCCAGCATTTT.

The chain employs TRBV18 and TRBJ2-1; 8 bases line up with TRBD1. The CDR3 extends over 14 amino acids. Germline CDR1 reads KGHSH; CDR2 reads LQKENI. After removal of 5 bases from V and 7 bases from J, the junction contained 7 bases not matched to a gene. CDR3 protein: CASSNWTGQNEQFF. The DNA for the CDR3 is TGTGCCAGCTCAAACTGGACAGGGCAAAATGAGCAGTTCTTC.

This clone was counted between two and nine times. This specimen includes other DNA sequences encoding the same CDR3. The chain uses TRBV18 and TRBJ2-6, with 7 bases lining up with TRBD1. Germline V gives CDR1 KGHSH, CDR2 LQKENI. This CDR3 has 15 amino acids. J gave up 4 bases and V 1 base, and 1 base lay outside the gene matches. As DNA, the CDR3 is TGTGCCAGCTCACCACAGGGGGCAGGGGCCAACGTCCTGACTTTC. This encodes CASSPQGAGANVLTF.